This is a list of T cell receptor beta chains from one sample in a study of blood T cell repertoires in COVID-19. The method was immunoSEQ multiplex PCR; TCRdb's version includes in-frame clones alone and lacks a portion of them. The table has about 380,000 clones, about 85% seen once. The specimen was peripheral blood. The receptor set was obtained from a woman aged 18-35 years with acute or convalescent COVID-19. The CDR3 runs from the conserved cysteine through the conserved F or W. D genes are given only for firm matches. Rows may omit the clone size; those that give it use once, few, many or a size class.

d_call j_call clone_size v_call cdr3_nt cdr3_aa
- TRBJ1-1 once TRBV5-1 TGCGCCAGCAAAGAGGGGAACACTGAAGCTTTCTTT CASKEGNTEAFF
- TRBJ1-4 - TRBV3-1/TRBV3-2 TGTGCCAGCAGCCAAGTCTTATCGTTGCGAACAACTAATGAAAAACTGTTTTTT CASSQVLSLRTTNEKLFF
- TRBJ1-1 - TRBV5-4 TGTGCCAGCAGCCCGTCCCGCGGGCCTGAAGCTTTCTTT CASSPSRGPEAFF
TRBD1 TRBJ1-2 - TRBV7-9 TGTGCCAGCAGCCTCGGACAGGGAGGCTACTATGGCTACACCTTC CASSLGQGGYYGYTF
- TRBJ1-1 - TRBV19 TGTGCCAGTAGGCCCGACCCCGTCGGGATTATGAACACTGAAGCTTTCTTT CASRPDPVGIMNTEAFF
TRBD1 TRBJ1-3 - TRBV5-5 TGTGCCAGCAGCCAAATGACAGGGTTGGTCGGAAACACCATATATTTT CASSQMTGLVGNTIYF
TRBD1 TRBJ2-1 - TRBV6-4 TGTGCCAGCAGTGACAAAACAGGGGGCGATGAGCAGTTCTTC CASSDKTGGDEQFF
TRBD1 TRBJ1-1 - TRBV6-5 TGTGCCAGCACCACGAAGAGAGGGGGCGATACTGAAGCTTTCTTT CASTTKRGGDTEAFF
- TRBJ1-6 - TRBV6-5 TGTGCCAGCACCCTTTCGTCCTCTAATTCACCCCTCCACTTT CASTLSSSNSPLHF
- TRBJ2-7 once TRBV9 TGTGCCAGCAGCGGCGGGCCCCAGTTCTCCTACGAGCAGTACTTC CASSGGPQFSYEQYF
- TRBJ2-7 - TRBV7-9 TGTGCCAGCAGCTCAGACATCGACCCCTCCGAGCAGTACTTC CASSSDIDPSEQYF
TRBD2 TRBJ2-3 - TRBV5-1 TGCGCCAGCAGCCCTGGACTAGCGGGAGGGAACACAGATACGCAGTATTTT CASSPGLAGGNTDTQYF
- TRBJ2-1 - TRBV2 TGTGCCAGCAGCCTGTCGGATGAGCAGTTCTTC CASSLSDEQFF
- TRBJ1-2 - TRBV10-3 TGTGCCATCAGTGATCACGCAGGGAAGGGTCCATCGACTAACTATGGCTACACCTTC CAISDHAGKGPSTNYGYTF
TRBD1 TRBJ2-2 - TRBV7-9 TGTGCCAGCAGCCGAACAGGGGGCATAAACACCGGGGAGCTGTTTTTT CASSRTGGINTGELFF
TRBD2 TRBJ2-5 - TRBV9 TGTGCCAGCAGCGTAGTAGGCGGGAGCGAGACCCAGTACTTC CASSVVGGSETQYF
TRBD1 TRBJ2-7 - TRBV28 TGTGCCAGCAGTTTAGGGACAGGGGGCGCCTACGAGCAGTACTTC CASSLGTGGAYEQYF
TRBD1 TRBJ1-3 few TRBV7-3 TGTGCCAGCAGCTTAACCCTAGGGACAGCTTACTCTGGAAACACCATATATTTT CASSLTLGTAYSGNTIYF
- TRBJ1-1 - TRBV6-5 TGTGCCAGCACGACCCTAGACAGGAACACTGAAGCTTTCTTT CASTTLDRNTEAFF
TRBD1 TRBJ1-1 - TRBV19 TGTGCCAGTAGTGGGGGACAGACATCCATGAACACTGAAGCTTTCTTT CASSGGQTSMNTEAFF
TRBD1 TRBJ1-4 - TRBV6-5 TGTGCCAGCAGGAAAGACAGGGGTTTCGAAAAACTGTTTTTT CASRKDRGFEKLFF
- TRBJ2-4 - TRBV7-3 TGTGCCAGCAGCTTACCGTGGACATTACCGTACCGAAATGCCAAAAACATTCAGTACTTC CASSLPWTLPYRNAKNIQYF
- TRBJ1-1 - TRBV9 TGTGCCAGCAGCACACAGGGGAACACTGAAGCTTTCTTT CASSTQGNTEAFF
TRBD2 TRBJ2-1 many TRBV6-4 TGTGCCAGCAGTGAAGAGAGTAGCGGGTACAATGAGCAGTTCTTC CASSEESSGYNEQFF
TRBD1 TRBJ2-3 - TRBV28 TGTGCCAGCAGTTTTCCGGGGACAGGGCCCACAGATACGCAGTATTTT CASSFPGTGPTDTQYF
- TRBJ2-7 - TRBV2 TGTGCCAGCAGTGATCACTACGAGCAGTACTTC CASSDHYEQYF
- TRBJ2-2 - TRBV7-2 TGTGCCAGCAGTCTCCAGGGGAGGGGATACAATAACACCGGGGAGCTGTTTTTT CASSLQGRGYNNTGELFF
- TRBJ1-3 - TRBV5-8 TGTGCCAGCAGCTTTTTGGCAAACACCATATATTTT CASSFLANTIYF
- TRBJ1-6 - TRBV2 TGTGCCAGCACCGGACAGTTTATTAATTCACCCCTCCACTTT CASTGQFINSPLHF
TRBD1 TRBJ2-3 - TRBV19 TGTGCCAGTACCGGACAGGGCACAGATACGCAGTATTTT CASTGQGTDTQYF
- TRBJ1-2 - TRBV2 TGTGCCAGCAGTGAACAGGGTGCTAACTATGGCTACACCTTC CASSEQGANYGYTF
TRBD1 TRBJ1-4 - TRBV28 TGTGCCAGCGGTATAAAATCGGGACAGACTAATGAAAAACTGTTTTTT CASGIKSGQTNEKLFF
- TRBJ2-7 - TRBV11-2 TGTGCCAGCACCCAGGAACGAGGCGGGCCTTTATCCTACGAGCAGTACTTC CASTQERGGPLSYEQYF
TRBD2 TRBJ2-7 - TRBV19 TGTGCCAGTAGTATAGCAGCGGGGGGGATCTACGAGCAGTACTTC CASSIAAGGIYEQYF
TRBD1 TRBJ2-3 - TRBV24-1 TGTGCCACCAGTGATTTGTCCCCGGGACAGGGGGAAGAAACAGATACGCAGTATTTT CATSDLSPGQGEETDTQYF
TRBD1 TRBJ1-1 - TRBV10-1 TGCGCCAGCAGTGAGAGAGAAGGGGGCCCTGAAGCTTTCTTT CASSEREGGPEAFF
TRBD1 TRBJ2-2 - TRBV11-1 TGTGCCAGCAGCCGAGGGACAGGATCGAACACCGGGGAGCTGTTTTTT CASSRGTGSNTGELFF
TRBD1 TRBJ1-5 - TRBV18 TGTGCCAGCTCACCAATGGGACAGCATAGCAATCAGCCCCAGCATTTT CASSPMGQHSNQPQHF
- TRBJ2-1 - TRBV5-1 TGCGCCAGCAGCTCCCTAGCGCGAGATCCTTCCTACAATGAGCAGTTCTTC CASSSLARDPSYNEQFF
TRBD2 TRBJ2-7 - TRBV5-4 TGTGCCAGCAGCTTGGCCGGACTAGAGGTGGGCGAGCAGTACTTC CASSLAGLEVGEQYF
TRBD2 TRBJ2-7 - TRBV7-9 TGTGCCAGCGAACTAGCGGGAACATACGAGCAGTACTTC CASELAGTYEQYF
TRBD1 TRBJ1-1 - TRBV5-6 TGTGCCAGCAGCCAAATAACGACAGGGGGCGGCACTGAAGCTTTCTTT CASSQITTGGGTEAFF
- TRBJ1-2 - TRBV6-6 TGTGCCAGCAGTCTGACAGGCCTTTATGGCTACACCTTC CASSLTGLYGYTF
TRBD2 TRBJ2-7 - TRBV6-5 TGTGCCAGCAGTCCCCGGGAGGGTGGCTACGAGCAGTACTTC CASSPREGGYEQYF
- TRBJ2-5 once TRBV27 TGTGCCAGCAGTCCTACGGCGGCCCAAGAGACCCAGTACTTC CASSPTAAQETQYF
TRBD1 TRBJ2-5 once TRBV6-5 TGTGCCAGCAGCCGGGACAGACAAGAGACCCAGTACTTC CASSRDRQETQYF
TRBD1 TRBJ1-1 - TRBV28 TGTGCCAGCAGCTTAAAGACAGGGCTCCGCGAAGCTTTCTTT CASSLKTGLREAFF
- TRBJ2-3 few TRBV6-2/TRBV6-3 TGTGCCAGCAGTTACTCGGCAGGATATATCACAGATACGCAGTATTTT CASSYSAGYITDTQYF
TRBD1 TRBJ1-2 - TRBV11-2 TGTGCCAGCAGCCCACCGGGACAGCTAAACTATGGCTACACCTTC CASSPPGQLNYGYTF
- TRBJ1-5 - TRBV7-9 TGTGCCAGCAGCAAAGACGGTCAGCCCCAGCATTTT CASSKDGQPQHF
TRBD1 TRBJ1-1 once TRBV19 TGTGCCAGTAGGGGACAGGGGTTGAACACTGAAGCTTTCTTT CASRGQGLNTEAFF